This TCR beta chain originates from a study of blood T cell repertoires in COVID-19. For the study at large: Samples came from the United States, Italy and Spain, spanning acute and convalescent COVID-19. The cDNA or gDNA used as material had been derived from T cells, B-cell-depleted T cells, or PBMCs.

Study processing details: Amplified reference gene primers provided the basis for estimating nucleated cell counts. TCRdb's table, derived via immunoSEQ multiplex PCR, lists solely in-frame clones and lacks some. V, J and clone size reflect that table, while D and trimming were determined from the DNA. The sample contains tens of thousands of clones, 89% of which appear only once. The V end lost 5 bases, the J end lost 0 bases, and 23 bases lay between the germline ends. The CDR3 sequence is 19 residues long. CDR1 is SEHNR and CDR2 is FQNEAQ in the germline V gene (reference sequence). The chain couples TRBV7-9 to TRBJ1-3; TRBD1 might be the D (6 bases). The TCR originated in a woman aged 65 to 85 with acute or convalescent COVID-19. The sample comprised peripheral blood. The CDR3 DNA is TGTGCCAGCAGCCCCGATAGGGCGACAGGTGGCCCCTCTGGAAACACCATATATTTT. Encoded protein: CASSPDRATGGPSGNTIYF.